This T cell receptor beta chain was sequenced for a study of blood T cell repertoires in COVID-19. The CDR3 has 15 residues. V gave up 7 bases and J gave up 2 bases, with 18 bases separating them. CDR1 MNHEY and CDR2 SVGAGI come from the germline V gene. Repertoires were generated with immunoSEQ multiplex PCR, while TCRdb's copy carries only in-frame clones and drops some. The repertoire holds fewer than 500,000 clones, roughly nine tenths seen once, with around 1.1% in the top ten. Sequencing used PBMCs or T cells enriched from blood (not recorded which). The chain couples TRBV6-5 to TRBJ2-7; D not certain. This sequence originates from a man aged 25-45 years who had recovered from COVID-19. The CDR3 region has the DNA TGTGCCAGCACCACTTCTGCCGGGTTAACCTACGAGCAGTACTTC. Translated, it gives CASTTSAGLTYEQYF.